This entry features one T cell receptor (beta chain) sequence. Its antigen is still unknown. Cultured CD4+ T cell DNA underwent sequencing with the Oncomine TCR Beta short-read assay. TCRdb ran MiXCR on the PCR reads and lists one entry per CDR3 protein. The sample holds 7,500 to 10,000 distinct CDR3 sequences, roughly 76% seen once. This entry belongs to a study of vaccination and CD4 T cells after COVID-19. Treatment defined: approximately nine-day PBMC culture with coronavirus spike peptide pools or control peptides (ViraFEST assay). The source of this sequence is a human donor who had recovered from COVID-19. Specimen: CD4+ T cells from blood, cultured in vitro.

In nucleotides, the CDR3 is TGTGCCAGCAGTGTCGGACTAGCGGGTACCACAGATACGCAGTATTTT. Encoded protein: CASSVGLAGTTDTQYF. This sequence joins TRBV12-3 or TRBV12-4 and TRBJ2-3, with 11 bases identical to TRBD2. The CDR3 extends over 16 amino acids. With V trimmed by 5 bases and J by 2 bases, 6 bases remained unmatched.